The 29 T cell receptor beta chains presented below share a single source sample, sequenced in a study of shared clonotypes between healthy human individuals (TCRdb year 2020). The library was generated by the immunoSEQ multiplex PCR assay. TCRdb limited this immuneACCESS table to in-frame rearrangements with V and J called. A share of clones is missing; checked studies link under half to unresolved V genes, and the rest is unexplained. The sample includes roughly 2.5 million clones, with roughly 92% observed a single time. The top ten clonotypes cover roughly 0.15% of the sample. The sample consisted of naive CD4+ T cells sorted from blood. Per the publication, the cell subset or site label means: CD45RA+ positively selected. These receptors all stem from a young man in good health.

This sequence joins TRBV5-4 and TRBJ2-5; D gene unclear. The CDR3 length is 14 residues. Trimming left V 4 bases short and J 5 bases short, with 15 bases between. The germline gives CDR1 SGHNT, CDR2 YYREEE (reference sequence). CDR3 DNA sequence: TGTGCCAGCAGCCCCCGGGTCCAGGTGGAGACCCAGTACTTC. It codes for CASSPRVQVETQYF.

The rearrangement links TRBV10-3 to TRBJ1-5; 8 nucleotides match TRBD1. This CDR3 spans 16 amino acids. Germline values: CDR1 ENHRY, CDR2 SYGVKD. V trimming: 4 bases; J trimming: 5 bases; junction bases outside the gene matches: 10. The CDR3 loop reads CAISAQGARLDQPQHF. DNA of the CDR3: TGTGCCATCAGTGCTCAGGGGGCGCGGTTGGATCAGCCCCAGCATTTT.

The rearrangement links TRBV18 to TRBJ1-1; D not resolved. Germline CDR1 is KGHSH and CDR2 is LQKENI. The CDR3 covers 14 residues. Trimming stripped 2 bases from V and 6 bases from J, with 13 bases between. CDR3 in amino acids: CASSPEGSGSEAFF. Written as DNA, the CDR3 is TGTGCCAGCTCACCAGAGGGATCAGGATCTGAAGCTTTCTTT.

This clone was counted a few times. This chain connects TRBV10-1 to TRBJ1-1; a possible D gene is TRBD1 (5 bases). Germline-derived CDR1 and CDR2 are WNHNN and SYGVQD (reference sequence). The CDR3 consists of 11 residues. V gave up 3 bases and J gave up 9 bases, with 8 bases separating them. CDR3 sequence reads: CASSDGGKAFF. The CDR3 DNA follows: TGCGCCAGCAGTGATGGGGGAAAAGCTTTCTTT.

The chain links TRBV10-3 to TRBJ1-1; D might be TRBD1 (6 bases). The V end was cut by 6 bases, the J end by 8 bases, with 16 bases between. The CDR3 spans 13 residues. Germline V gives CDR1 ENHRY, CDR2 SYGVKD. CDR3 nucleotide sequence: TGTGCCATCAGCCCCGGGACACTGGAGGAAGCTTTCTTT. As protein: CAISPGTLEEAFF.

This clone was observed a single time. The chain is built from TRBV5-6 and TRBJ1-6; D uncertain. Looked up from germline, CDR1 is SGHDT and CDR2 is YYEEEE. The germline V and J ends were trimmed by 4 bases and 9 bases, with 11 bases remaining between them. The CDR3 spans 13 residues. CDR3 in DNA: TGTGCCAGCAGCCGGGTGGTGGGTTCACCCCTCCACTTT. Translation: CASSRVVGSPLHF.

This chain uses TRBV7-9 with TRBJ2-3; TRBD1 is a possible D gene (5 bases). The CDR3 loop spans 14 amino acids. Deletions cut 10 bases from V and 3 bases from J, with 17 bases between. Germline V CDR1 and CDR2: SEHNR, FQNEAQ (reference sequence). The CDR3, as DNA: TGTGCCACAGGCAGGGCCCCTCGAACAGATACGCAGTATTTT. This encodes CATGRAPRTDTQYF.

Remarks on this clone: The sample holds other DNA sequences that translate to the same CDR3. The CDR3 nucleotides read TGTGCCAGCAGTTACTCGGGGGGGAGCAATCAGCCCCAGCATTTT. Residues: CASSYSGGSNQPQHF. V gene TRBV6-5 combines with J gene TRBJ1-5, with D possibly matching TRBD1 (5 bases). V was pared by 0 bases and J by 1 base, with 7 bases between. Germline V gene lookup returns CDR1 MNHEY and CDR2 SVGAGI. This CDR3 spans 15 amino acids.

As regards this clone: Other nucleotide sequences from this sample produce the same CDR3. The chain links TRBV7-3 to TRBJ2-3; D might be TRBD1 (8 bases). The CDR3 is made up of 14 amino acids. Germline CDR1 reads SGHTA; CDR2 reads FQGTGA. Between the trimmed V and J ends, which lost 1 base and 5 bases, there was a span of 10 bases. The CDR3 region has the DNA TGTGCCAGCAGCTTAAACAGGGGGGGAGATACGCAGTATTTT. This codes for CASSLNRGGDTQYF.

This clone occurred once. J is TRBJ1-4 and V is TRBV4-1, with 7 positions matching TRBD1. CDR1 is MGHRA and CDR2 is YSYEKL in the germline V gene. This CDR3 has 16 amino acids. The V gene end was trimmed by 4 bases and the J gene end by 0 bases; junction bases not matched to a gene: 5. The CDR3 reads CASSPQGTSTNEKLFF. The CDR3 bases are TGCGCCAGCAGCCCACAGGGGACATCAACTAATGAAAAACTGTTTTTT.

The chain employs TRBV6-1 and TRBJ2-7; D gene uncertain. Deletions cut 1 base from V and 7 bases from J, with 11 bases between. This CDR3 spans 13 amino acids. Germline CDR1 is MNHNS and CDR2 is SASEGT. DNA of the CDR3: TGTGCCAGCAGTGAAGTTGCAGCGAGGGAGCAGTACTTC. Protein product: CASSEVAAREQYF.

V is TRBV27 and J is TRBJ2-3, with a possible D match to TRBD2 (5 bases). The length of the CDR3 is 15 residues. The V and J ends lost 6 bases and 0 bases respectively, with 13 bases between them. Per the germline V gene, CDR1 is MNHEY and CDR2 is SMNVEV (reference sequence). The CDR3 protein is CASSRGGASTDTQYF. Written as DNA, the CDR3 is TGTGCCAGCAGCCGAGGAGGAGCTAGCACAGATACGCAGTATTTT.

The V and J genes are TRBV6-1 and TRBJ1-2; D uncertain. V shed 3 bases and J shed 4 bases, with 15 bases lying between them. The CDR3 has 15 residues. From germline, CDR1 is MNHNS and CDR2 SASEGT. This CDR3 reads CASSESWATIYGYTF. The CDR3 coding sequence is TGTGCCAGCAGTGAGAGCTGGGCGACAATCTATGGCTACACCTTC.

This chain uses TRBV10-3 with TRBJ1-6; D is perhaps TRBD1 (5 bases). This CDR3 comprises 14 residues. Germline CDR1 is ENHRY and CDR2 is SYGVKD. V shed 4 bases and J shed 8 bases, with 12 bases lying between them. CDR3 sequence reads: CAISVGAPDSPLHF. The CDR3 nucleotides read TGTGCCATCAGTGTTGGGGCCCCGGATTCACCCCTCCACTTT.

The V call is TRBV10-3, the J call TRBJ2-3; 9 nucleotides agree with TRBD2. Looked up from germline, CDR1 is ENHRY and CDR2 is SYGVKD. With V trimmed by 0 bases and J by 2 bases, 3 bases remained unmatched. The CDR3 contains 16 residues. In nucleotides, the CDR3 is TGTGCCATCAGTGAGTCACTAGCGGGTCCCACAGATACGCAGTATTTT. Its translation is CAISESLAGPTDTQYF.

The chain links TRBV28 to TRBJ1-5; no reliable D call. The V end lost 5 bases, the J end lost 0 bases, and 5 bases lay between the germline ends. Germline lookup yields CDR1 MDHEN and CDR2 SYDVKM. This CDR3 has 13 amino acids. CDR3 sequence (DNA): TGTGCCAGCAGTCCATATAGCAATCAGCCCCAGCATTTT. Amino acid sequence: CASSPYSNQPQHF.

The chain combines TRBV6-5 with TRBJ2-7; either TRBD1 or TRBD2 may supply D (5 bases each). Germline V gene lookup returns CDR1 MNHEY and CDR2 SVGAGI. V was shortened by 0 bases and J by 0 bases, with 12 bases between the two germline ends. The CDR3 has 16 amino acids. CDR3 DNA: TGTGCCAGCAGTTACTCAGAGGGACGAAACTCCTACGAGCAGTACTTC. As protein: CASSYSEGRNSYEQYF.

This chain connects TRBV29-1 to TRBJ2-1; 13 nucleotides line up with TRBD2. The CDR3 has 15 residues. Trimming cost V 7 bases and J 9 bases; bases outside gene matches: 12. CDR1 and CDR2 from the germline V gene are SQVTM and ANQGSEA. This CDR3 reads CSAATGLAGVSEQFF. The CDR3, as DNA: TGCAGCGCAGCAACCGGACTAGCGGGAGTGAGTGAGCAGTTCTTC.

The V and J genes are TRBV30 and TRBJ2-1; 11 bases fit TRBD2. Germline CDR1 GTSNPN, CDR2 SVGIG (reference sequence). With 4 bases clipped from V and 4 bases from J, the junction kept 6 bases outside the gene matches. The CDR3 sequence is 15 residues long. The CDR3 sequence is CAWNELAGAYNEQFF. The DNA for the CDR3 is TGTGCCTGGAACGAACTAGCGGGGGCATACAATGAGCAGTTCTTC.

This rearrangement joins TRBV30 to TRBJ2-5; D remains ambiguous. From germline, CDR1 is GTSNPN and CDR2 SVGIG (reference sequence). The V end lost 2 bases, the J end lost 5 bases, and 18 bases lay between the germline ends. This CDR3 contains 15 residues. The CDR3 sequence is CAWSLPRSRRETQYF. DNA of the CDR3: TGTGCCTGGAGTCTCCCTAGGTCCCGGCGGGAGACCCAGTACTTC.

This chain joins TRBV19 and TRBJ1-1; 8 nucleotides line up with TRBD1. The CDR3 sequence is 13 residues long. From germline, CDR1 is LNHDA and CDR2 SQIVND (reference sequence). The ends lost 6 bases at V and 2 bases at J; junction bases unmatched: 2. The CDR3 region has the DNA TGTGCCAGTAGGGACAGGGTTAACACTGAAGCTTTCTTT. Translating it yields CASRDRVNTEAFF.

Concerning this clone itself: The sample holds other DNA sequences that translate to the same CDR3. The chain couples TRBV11-2 to TRBJ2-7, with no clear D. CDR1 is SGHAT and CDR2 is FQNNGV in the germline V gene. Trimming left V 4 bases short and J 1 base short, with 5 bases between. The CDR3 extends over 12 amino acids. DNA of the CDR3: TGTGCCAGCAGCTCCGGATCCTACGAGCAGTACTTC. The encoded protein is CASSSGSYEQYF.

V gene TRBV6-6 combines with J gene TRBJ1-4, with D unresolved. The CDR3 totals 14 residues. Trimming shortened V by 7 bases and J by 3 bases, and 12 bases separated the two germline ends. From germline, CDR1 is MNHNY and CDR2 SVGAGI (reference sequence). For the CDR3, the DNA is TGTGCCAGCAAATACGACGTCTCTAATGAAAAACTGTTTTTT. Protein sequence: CASKYDVSNEKLFF.

The chain carries TRBV5-4 and TRBJ2-3, with 10 positions matching TRBD2. The CDR3 extends over 15 amino acids. The trim removed 0 bases at V and 10 bases at J, leaving 8 bases unmatched. In germline, CDR1 is SGHNT, CDR2 YYREEE (reference sequence). CDR3 nucleotides: TGTGCCAGCAGCTTGGCCGAAGCGGGAGGGCCCCCGCAGTATTTT. Translation: CASSLAEAGGPPQYF.

The V gene is TRBV30, the J gene TRBJ1-5, with a tentative D call TRBD1 (5 bases). The CDR3 contains 14 residues. Between the trimmed V and J ends, which lost 2 bases and 6 bases, there was a span of 14 bases. CDR1 GTSNPN and CDR2 SVGIG come from the germline V gene (reference sequence). CDR3 nucleotide sequence: TGTGCCTGGAGTCAAGCAGGGCAGGGTCAGCCCCAGCATTTT. The encoded protein is CAWSQAGQGQPQHF.

This clone has just one count. The rearrangement links TRBV6-5 to TRBJ2-1; 8 nucleotides agree with TRBD1. The CDR3 has 15 residues. The V gene end was trimmed by 6 bases and the J gene end by 6 bases; junction bases not matched to a gene: 10. The germline V gene has CDR1 MNHEY and CDR2 SVGAGI. The DNA of the CDR3 is TGTGCCAGCAGCGGATATGGACAGGGTGGCAATGAGCAGTTCTTC. This encodes CASSGYGQGGNEQFF.

This clone was picked up one time. V usage is TRBV5-1 and J usage is TRBJ1-6, with a weak D call TRBD1 (5 bases). The CDR3 covers 15 residues. V was shortened by 0 bases and J by 10 bases, with 14 bases between the two germline ends. Germline assignment: CDR1 SGHRS and CDR2 YFSETQ. The CDR3 protein is CASSLEGREESPLHF. The CDR3 DNA reads as TGCGCCAGCAGCTTGGAGGGCAGGGAGGAATCACCCCTCCACTTT.

This clone was seen a single time. The chain is built from TRBV2 and TRBJ2-7; D is possibly TRBD2 (6 bases). CDR3 length: 14 amino acids. Trimming took 6 bases from V and 4 from J, leaving 16 bases between them. Germline lookup yields CDR1 SNHLY and CDR2 FYNNEI. The CDR3 reads CASRPGTAGYEQYF. The CDR3 DNA is TGTGCCAGCAGGCCGGGGACGGCGGGGTACGAGCAGTACTTC.

Concerning this clone itself: An end of the junction differs from the germline gene, which may be a read error. The gene calls are TRBV2 and TRBJ2-1; tentatively, D is TRBD1 (5 bases). This CDR3 contains 15 residues. The V gene's germline CDR1 is SNHLY and CDR2 FYNNEI. In DNA form, the CDR3 reads TGTGCCAGCAGGGAAGGGGTAGGGGTGCGCAATGAGCAGTTCTTC. Its translation: CASREGVGVRNEQFF.